The 24 T cell receptor beta chains given below trace back to one sample, sequenced in a study of blood T cell repertoires in COVID-19. Libraries were prepared by immunoSEQ multiplex PCR; TCRdb keeps only in-frame clonotypes and omits some of them. The sample includes around 130,000 clones, approximately 90% of them seen just once. The sample was peripheral blood. These receptors all come from a man in his fifties with active or convalescent COVID-19.

CDR3 region: CASSQRTGGTDTQYF. The CDR3, as DNA: TGTGCCAGCAGCCAGAGGACAGGGGGCACAGATACGCAGTATTTT. This chain links TRBV3-1 (or the pseudogene TRBV3-2) with TRBJ2-3; 9 bases fit TRBD1. In germline, CDR1 is LGHDT, CDR2 YNNKEL (reference sequence). V gave up 3 bases and J gave up 1 base; unmatched junction bases: 2. The CDR3 length is 15 residues.

This clone has just one count. The chain's CDR3 is CASSLDDRRFYGYTF. CDR3 nucleotides: TGTGCCAGCAGCTTAGACGACAGGAGATTCTATGGCTACACCTTC. V and J are TRBV7-2 and TRBJ1-2, with a weak D call TRBD1 (6 bases). The CDR3 is 15 amino acids. V lost 1 base, J lost 4 bases, and 13 bases lay in between. The germline gives CDR1 SGHTA, CDR2 FQGNSA.

The V gene is TRBV19, the J gene TRBJ1-2; 7 bases match TRBD1. The CDR3 loop spans 14 amino acids. The germline CDR1 and CDR2 sequences are LNHDA and SQIVND (reference sequence). V shed 4 bases, J shed 6 bases, and the junction held 8 bases outside the gene matches. CDR3 in amino acids: CASSTLTGRNGYTF. CDR3 coding DNA: TGTGCCAGTAGTACCTTGACAGGGAGGAATGGCTACACCTTC.

The J gene is TRBJ1-1, the V gene TRBV6-5; D is uncertain. V lost 10 bases, J lost 0 bases, and 6 bases lay in between. The germline CDR1 and CDR2 sequences are MNHEY and SVGAGI. The CDR3 has 11 residues. The CDR3 loop is CATRLNTEAFF. The CDR3, as DNA: TGTGCCACTCGTTTGAACACTGAAGCTTTCTTT.

V gene TRBV7-8 combines with J gene TRBJ1-6, with TRBD1 matching 10 bases. Per germline, CDR1 SGHVS and CDR2 FQNEAQ. Trimming cost V 5 bases and J 10 bases; bases outside gene matches: 8. The CDR3 totals 15 residues. The CDR3 spells CASSIDRGLGSPLHF. The CDR3 DNA is TGTGCCAGCAGCATAGACAGGGGGCTTGGGTCACCCCTCCACTTT.

V is TRBV29-1 and J is TRBJ2-4; D gene ambiguous. V lost 5 bases to trimming and J lost 0 bases, with 11 bases between them. This CDR3 spans 14 amino acids. Germline CDR1 is SQVTM and CDR2 is ANQGSEA. CDR3 in amino acids: CSVRVLLAKNIQYF. The CDR3 coding sequence is TGCAGCGTTCGGGTCCTTCTAGCCAAAAACATTCAGTACTTC.

The CDR3 here is CASSLARSYNEQFF. The CDR3 region has the DNA TGTGCCAGCAGTTTGGCTAGGTCCTACAATGAGCAGTTCTTC. The chain uses TRBV28 and TRBJ2-1, with D hard to call. CDR1 and CDR2 (germline): MDHEN, SYDVKM. Trimming left V 3 bases short and J 1 base short, with 7 bases between. The CDR3 has 14 amino acids.

The chain has TRBV6-1 and TRBJ1-5; 7 bases match TRBD1. This CDR3 contains 16 residues. With V trimmed by 2 bases and J by 6 bases, 10 bases remained unmatched. Germline assignment: CDR1 MNHNS and CDR2 SASEGT. This CDR3 is CASSEQGGQGGQPQHF. CDR3 sequence (DNA): TGTGCCAGCAGTGAACAAGGAGGGCAGGGGGGTCAGCCCCAGCATTTT.

The chain recombines TRBV27 with TRBJ1-4; TRBD1 agrees at 7 bases. This CDR3 has 15 amino acids. With V trimmed by 3 bases and J by 8 bases, 9 bases remained unmatched. Germline V gene sequence: CDR1 MNHEY, CDR2 SMNVEV (reference sequence). The CDR3 sequence: CASSFQGGLGEKLFF. The CDR3 bases are TGTGCCAGCAGTTTCCAGGGGGGCCTTGGGGAAAAACTGTTTTTT.

V usage is TRBV5-4 and J usage is TRBJ1-1; D might be TRBD1 (6 bases). The CDR3 has 14 residues. Trimming took 4 bases from V and 6 from J, leaving 16 bases between them. From germline, CDR1 is SGHNT and CDR2 YYREEE (reference sequence). DNA for the CDR3: TGTGCCAGCAGCCAAAACCGAGGGGGATCTGAAGCTTTCTTT. Protein product: CASSQNRGGSEAFF.

This rearrangement joins TRBV14 to TRBJ2-1; the D gene is possibly TRBD2 (6 bases). In germline, CDR1 is SGHDN, CDR2 FVKESK. The CDR3 is 20 residues long. Trimming took off 1 base at V and 5 bases at J, with 27 bases between the two ends. The CDR3 is CASSQVPLTGTSLYHNEQFF. CDR3 sequence (DNA): TGTGCCAGCAGCCAAGTCCCCCTAACCGGGACTTCTCTTTACCACAATGAGCAGTTCTTC. Filled out from reference TRBV14 and TRBJ2-1, the complete variable domain reads EAGVTQFPSHSVIEKGQTVTLRCDPISGHDNLYWYRRVMGKEIKFLLHFVKESKQDESGMPNNRFLAERTGGTYSTLKVQPAELEDSGVYFCASSQVPLTGTSLYHNEQFFGPGTRLTVL.

V usage is TRBV4-1 and J usage is TRBJ2-7; 9 bases are a match to TRBD1. The V and J ends lost 2 bases and 0 bases, in that order; junction bases with no gene match: 8. The CDR3 covers 17 residues. CDR1 MGHRA and CDR2 YSYEKL come from the germline V gene. The CDR3 region has the DNA TGCGCCAGCAGCCAAAGTCCCGGGACAGGGATCTCCTACGAGCAGTACTTC. Translation gives CASSQSPGTGISYEQYF.

The chain links TRBV20-1 to TRBJ2-7, with 8 bases that match TRBD2. CDR1 and CDR2 from the germline V gene are DFQATT and SNEGSKA (reference sequence). The CDR3 spans 14 residues. V trimming: 3 bases; J trimming: 4 bases; junction bases outside the gene matches: 8. The chain's CDR3 is CSASSLAVMYEQYF. CDR3 nucleotides: TGCAGTGCTAGTTCACTAGCGGTAATGTACGAGCAGTACTTC.

The chain uses TRBV7-8 and TRBJ1-2; 7 nucleotides agree with TRBD1. Per germline, CDR1 SGHVS and CDR2 FQNEAQ. The CDR3 totals 15 residues. The junction had 6 bases not matched to a gene; V was cut back by 5 bases and J by 0 bases. The CDR3: CASSPRQGSNYGYTF. The DNA for the CDR3 is TGTGCCAGCAGCCCCCGACAGGGATCTAACTATGGCTACACCTTC.

V is TRBV20-1 and J is TRBJ2-5; 7 nucleotides agree with TRBD2. The germline gives CDR1 DFQATT, CDR2 SNEGSKA (reference sequence). The junction had 3 bases not matched to a gene; V was cut back by 6 bases and J by 5 bases. The CDR3 has 11 residues. The DNA of the CDR3 is TGCAGTGCCCGGGGAGGGGAGACCCAGTACTTC. It specifies CSARGGETQYF.

This clone was seen a single time. This rearrangement joins TRBV6-5 to TRBJ1-2; D remains ambiguous. Looked up from germline, CDR1 is MNHEY and CDR2 is SVGAGI. The CDR3 has 14 residues. Trimming shortened V by 2 bases and J by 6 bases, and 13 bases separated the two germline ends. Here the CDR3 DNA reads TGTGCCAGCAGTTACGACGGAGGAGGCAATGGCTACACCTTC. Translated, it gives CASSYDGGGNGYTF.

The V and J genes are TRBV5-1 and TRBJ1-4, with TRBD1 as a possible D gene (6 bases). This CDR3 comprises 15 residues. Germline loops: CDR1 SGHRS, CDR2 YFSETQ. Trimming stripped 5 bases from V and 2 bases from J, with 13 bases between. This chain's CDR3 is CASSGGDRTNEKLFF. CDR3 nucleotides: TGCGCCAGCAGTGGGGGAGACAGGACTAATGAAAAACTGTTTTTT. The full variable domain, with the rest looked up from reference TRBV5-1 and TRBJ1-4, is KAGVTQTPRYLIKTRGQQVTLSCSPISGHRSVSWYQQTPGQGLQFLFEYFSETQRNKGNFPGRFSGRQFSNSRSEMNVSTLELGDSALYLCASSGGDRTNEKLFFGSGTQLSVL.

The genes are TRBV18 and TRBJ1-6; the match to TRBD1 covers 8 bases. The CDR3 is made up of 15 amino acids. The germline CDR1 and CDR2 sequences are KGHSH and LQKENI. Trimming at V came to 3 bases and at J to 11 bases, leaving 9 bases not matched to a gene. The chain's CDR3 is CASSPEGQGKTPLHF. DNA of the CDR3: TGTGCCAGCTCACCTGAAGGACAGGGAAAAACACCCCTCCACTTT.

The gene calls are TRBV6-1 and TRBJ2-1; 9 bases are shared with TRBD2. Germline values: CDR1 MNHNS, CDR2 SASEGT. This CDR3 contains 15 residues. V shed 1 base and J 6 bases; nucleotides not matched to a gene: 4. CDR3 nucleotides: TGTGCCAGCAGTGAAGTTAGCGGGAGACCCAATGAGCAGTTCTTC. The encoded protein is CASSEVSGRPNEQFF.

The CDR3 loop is CASSQEIGLAGDLSNTGELFF. The CDR3 DNA reads as TGCGCCAGCAGCCAAGAAATAGGACTAGCGGGCGACCTTTCGAACACCGGGGAGCTGTTTTTT. The V gene is TRBV4-1, the J gene TRBJ2-2, with TRBD2 identical over 11 bases. Per germline, CDR1 MGHRA and CDR2 YSYEKL. V shed 0 bases, J shed 0 bases, and the junction held 12 bases outside the gene matches. The CDR3 loop spans 21 amino acids.

The rearrangement uses TRBV29-1 and TRBJ2-4; weak D call: TRBD2 (6 bases). This CDR3 is built from 15 residues. Germline loops: CDR1 SQVTM, CDR2 ANQGSEA. V shed 0 bases and J shed 1 base, with 10 bases lying between them. As DNA, the CDR3 is TGCAGCGTTGAAGAAAGAGGGAGGGCCAAAAACATTCAGTACTTC. Translated: CSVEERGRAKNIQYF.

The chain combines TRBV19 with TRBJ2-3; 8 nucleotides agree with TRBD2. There are 14 residues in the CDR3. The germline V gene encodes CDR1 LNHDA and CDR2 SQIVND (reference sequence). Trimming removed 6 bases from V and 3 bases from J; junction bases left unmatched: 5. DNA of the CDR3: TGTGCCAGTAGAGGTAGCGGGATGACAGATACGCAGTATTTT. Amino acids: CASRGSGMTDTQYF.

This clone was seen once. The chain uses TRBV6-1 and TRBJ2-1; D is ambiguous. V lost 2 bases and J 9 bases, leaving 14 bases between the germline ends. Germline values: CDR1 MNHNS, CDR2 SASEGT. CDR3 length equals 14 residues. Here the CDR3 DNA reads TGTGCCAGCAGTGAAATGAGGCTCGTAGGTGAGCAGTTCTTC. This encodes CASSEMRLVGEQFF.

The CDR3 DNA reads TGCGCCAGCAGCCTCCAGGACGGGAGCTCCTACAATGAGCAGTTCTTC. This sequence encodes CASSLQDGSSYNEQFF. The V gene is TRBV5-1, the J gene TRBJ2-1; D perhaps matches TRBD2 (6 bases). V lost 4 bases and J 0 bases, leaving 14 bases between the germline ends. The CDR3 totals 16 residues. Germline V gene sequence: CDR1 SGHRS, CDR2 YFSETQ. Full variable domain (rest looked up from reference TRBV5-1 and TRBJ2-1): KAGVTQTPRYLIKTRGQQVTLSCSPISGHRSVSWYQQTPGQGLQFLFEYFSETQRNKGNFPGRFSGRQFSNSRSEMNVSTLELGDSALYLCASSLQDGSSYNEQFFGPGTRLTVL.